This T cell receptor beta chain originates from a study of vaccination and CD4 T cells after COVID-19. Sequenced with the Oncomine TCR Beta short-read assay was DNA taken from cultured CD4+ T cells. A single record per CDR3 protein comes from TCRdb applying MiXCR to the PCR reads. This sample carries several thousand distinct CDR3 sequences, about 70% of them seen once, and the ten largest clones take approximately 40%. Trimming stripped 3 bases from V and 0 bases from J, with 11 bases between. The CDR3 loop spans 14 amino acids. Germline V gene lookup returns CDR1 SQVTM and CDR2 ANQGSEA. The study's findings and limits: Median reactive clonotypes, those recognizing SARS-CoV-2, rose from roughly 19 to 38, not significantly.

Comments on this clonotype: The antigen is not known.

Treatment noted: roughly nine-day PBMC culture with coronavirus spike peptide pools or control peptides (ViraFEST assay). Sequencing was done on a sample of CD4+ T cells from blood, cultured in vitro. The chain joins TRBV29-1 to TRBJ1-2, with a possible D match to TRBD1 (5 bases). The sequence was obtained from a human donor who had recovered from COVID-19. Here the CDR3 reads CSVDTGRTNYGYTF. As DNA, the CDR3 is TGCAGCGTTGATACGGGACGGACTAACTATGGCTACACCTTC.